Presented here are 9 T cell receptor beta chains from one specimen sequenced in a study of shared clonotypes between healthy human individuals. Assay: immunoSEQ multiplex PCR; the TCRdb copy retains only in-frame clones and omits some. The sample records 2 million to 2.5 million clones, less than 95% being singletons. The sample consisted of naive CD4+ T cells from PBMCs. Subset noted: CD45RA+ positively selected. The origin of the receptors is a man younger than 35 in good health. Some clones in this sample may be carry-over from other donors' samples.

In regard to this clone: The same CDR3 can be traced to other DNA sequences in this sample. CDR3 residues: CASSLVAGNTEAFF. DNA for the CDR3: TGTGCCAGCAGCTTAGTTGCAGGGAACACTGAAGCTTTCTTT. The chain carries TRBV11-2 and TRBJ1-1, with D unresolved. CDR3 length equals 14 residues. Trimming removed 1 base from V and 1 base from J, with 7 bases in between. CDR1 SGHAT and CDR2 FQNNGV come from the germline V gene.

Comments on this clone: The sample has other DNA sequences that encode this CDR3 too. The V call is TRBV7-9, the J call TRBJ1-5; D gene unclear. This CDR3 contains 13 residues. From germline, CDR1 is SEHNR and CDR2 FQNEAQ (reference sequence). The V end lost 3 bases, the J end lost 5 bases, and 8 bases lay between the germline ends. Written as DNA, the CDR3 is TGTGCCAGCAGCTTGACTGGGGATCAGCCCCAGCATTTT. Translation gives CASSLTGDQPQHF.

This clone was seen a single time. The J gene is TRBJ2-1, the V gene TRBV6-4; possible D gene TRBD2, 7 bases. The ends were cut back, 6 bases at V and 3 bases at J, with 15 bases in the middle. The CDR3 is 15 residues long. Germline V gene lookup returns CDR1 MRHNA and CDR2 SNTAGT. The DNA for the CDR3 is TGTGCCAGCAGCCCTCAGGGGACTATCTACAATGAGCAGTTCTTC. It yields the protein CASSPQGTIYNEQFF.

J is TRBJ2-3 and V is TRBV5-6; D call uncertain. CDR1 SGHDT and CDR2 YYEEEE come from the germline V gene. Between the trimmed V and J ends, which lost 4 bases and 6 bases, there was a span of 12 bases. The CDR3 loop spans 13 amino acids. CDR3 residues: CASSPWQVDTQYF. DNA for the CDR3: TGTGCCAGCAGCCCGTGGCAGGTGGATACGCAGTATTTT.

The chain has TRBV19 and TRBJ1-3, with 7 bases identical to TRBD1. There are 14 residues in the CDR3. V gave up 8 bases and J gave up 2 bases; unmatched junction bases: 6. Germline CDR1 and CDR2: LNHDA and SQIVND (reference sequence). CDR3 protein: CASQGGGTGNTIYF. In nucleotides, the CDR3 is TGTGCCAGTCAGGGAGGGGGCACTGGAAACACCATATATTTT.

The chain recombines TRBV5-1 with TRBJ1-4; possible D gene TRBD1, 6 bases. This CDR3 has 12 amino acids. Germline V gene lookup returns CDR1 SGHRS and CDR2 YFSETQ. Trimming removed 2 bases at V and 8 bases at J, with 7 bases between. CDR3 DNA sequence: TGCGCCAGCAGCTTTGGACAGGAAAAACTGTTTTTT. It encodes CASSFGQEKLFF.

The CDR3 region is CASSYHRDRAFTGANVLTF. For the CDR3, the DNA is TGTGCCAGCAGCTATCACCGGGACAGGGCCTTTACCGGGGCCAACGTCCTGACTTTC. The chain uses TRBV7-9 and TRBJ2-6; 9 nucleotides match TRBD1. V lost 4 bases and J lost 4; bases outside the gene matches: 14. There are 19 residues in the CDR3. Germline V gene sequence: CDR1 SEHNR, CDR2 FQNEAQ (reference sequence).

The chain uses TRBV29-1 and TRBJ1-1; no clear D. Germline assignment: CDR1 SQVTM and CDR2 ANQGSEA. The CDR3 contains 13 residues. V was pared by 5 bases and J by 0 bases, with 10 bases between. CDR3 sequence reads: CSVYAVMNTEAFF. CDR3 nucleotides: TGCAGCGTTTACGCGGTGATGAACACTGAAGCTTTCTTT.

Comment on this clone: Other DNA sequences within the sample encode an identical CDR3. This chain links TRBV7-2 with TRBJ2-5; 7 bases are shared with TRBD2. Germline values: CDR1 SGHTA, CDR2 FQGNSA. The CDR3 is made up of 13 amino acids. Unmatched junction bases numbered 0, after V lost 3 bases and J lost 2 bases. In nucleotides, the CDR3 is TGTGCCAGCAGCTTGGGGGGGCAAGAGACCCAGTACTTC. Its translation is CASSLGGQETQYF.